One sample yielded the 9 T cell receptor beta chains listed below, sequenced in a study of beta chain features in type 1 diabetes. Expressed TCRB transcripts got sequenced, as all isolated RNA was reverse transcribed. Some clones are missing from TCRdb's copy, which holds only in-frame ones; the method was immunoSEQ multiplex PCR. This sample has 150,000 to 200,000 clones, with roughly 9.1% found just once. Sequenced material: central memory CD4+ T cells from blood. All receptors derive from a woman between 18 and 29 years old in good health.

This clone occurred many times. This chain joins TRBV5-4 and TRBJ2-6; D might be TRBD1 (6 bases). CDR1 is SGHNT and CDR2 is YYREEE in the germline V gene (reference sequence). V was clipped by 1 base and J by 10 bases, with 6 bases between them. CDR3 length: 12 amino acids. The DNA for the CDR3 is TGTGCCAGCAGCTTGCAGGGGAACGTCCTGACTTTC. Translating gives CASSLQGNVLTF.

This clone was observed a few times. The chain uses TRBV18 and TRBJ2-5; TRBD1 aligns across 7 bases. The CDR3 spans 15 residues. V lost 3 bases, J lost 5 bases, and 9 bases stayed unmatched. The germline CDR1 and CDR2 sequences are KGHSH and LQKENI. CDR3 region: CASSPTQRGQETQYF. In DNA, the CDR3 is TGTGCCAGCTCACCTACGCAAAGGGGGCAGGAGACCCAGTACTTC.

This clone turned up a few times. Sequence at one end of the junction differs from germline and may be a read error. This chain links TRBV7-7 with TRBJ2-1; 11 bases map to TRBD1. CDR3 length: 14 residues. Germline CDR1 reads SSHAT; CDR2 reads FNYEAQ (reference sequence). In DNA, the CDR3 is TGTGCTAGCAGCCAAGGACAGGGGGCTATTGAGCAGTTCTTC. This gives the protein CASSQGQGAIEQFF.

This chain joins TRBV18 and TRBJ1-4, with D unclear. The germline gives CDR1 KGHSH, CDR2 LQKENI. V lost 6 bases and J 7 bases, leaving 9 bases between the germline ends. CDR3 length equals 12 residues. The CDR3 sequence: CASSEGGEKLFF. In nucleotides, the CDR3 is TGTGCCAGCTCGGAGGGAGGTGAAAAACTGTTTTTT.

The chain joins TRBV29-1 to TRBJ1-1; 7 bases align to TRBD1. V lost 4 bases to trimming and J lost 4 bases; unmatched junction nucleotides: 9. Germline CDR1 SQVTM, CDR2 ANQGSEA. The CDR3 runs 14 residues. CDR3 residues: CSVVGRTGPTEAFF. In nucleotides, the CDR3 is TGCAGCGTTGTGGGAAGGACAGGCCCCACTGAAGCTTTCTTT.

The table lists this clone with a few counts. The rearrangement uses TRBV6-1 and TRBJ2-5, with 8 bases matching TRBD1. Trimming took 6 bases from V and 2 from J; bases not matched to a gene: 8. Germline CDR1 MNHNS, CDR2 SASEGT. The CDR3 is 15 amino acids. The CDR3 DNA reads TGTGCCAGCAGGGACCGGGACAGGAGGCAAGAGACCCAGTACTTC. It is translated as CASRDRDRRQETQYF.

This clone has more than one count but fewer than ten. CDR3 nucleotides: TGTGCCAGCAGCGTAGAAGAGACCCAGTACTTC. Protein sequence: CASSVEETQYF. J is TRBJ2-5 and V is TRBV7-3, with D unresolved. Trimming cost V 5 bases and J 3 bases, with 4 bases left between them. Germline V gives CDR1 SGHTA, CDR2 FQGTGA. The CDR3 covers 11 residues.

This clone has only a few counts. The gene calls are TRBV4-3 and TRBJ2-5; TRBD1 matches 7 bases. This CDR3 comprises 15 residues. V was pared by 1 base and J by 1 base, with 3 bases of the junction left unmatched. Germline CDR1 is LGHNA and CDR2 is YSLEER. CDR3 protein: CASSQAGTVQETQYF. In DNA, the CDR3 is TGCGCCAGCAGCCAAGCCGGGACAGTCCAAGAGACCCAGTACTTC.

The chain combines TRBV18 with TRBJ2-1; TRBD2 agrees at 8 bases. CDR1 and CDR2 from the germline V gene are KGHSH and LQKENI. The CDR3 is 16 residues long. V lost 5 bases and J lost 2; bases outside the gene matches: 8. The CDR3 reads CASSFYSGKTYNEQFF. The CDR3, as DNA: TGTGCCAGCTCATTCTATAGCGGGAAAACCTACAATGAGCAGTTCTTC.